This TCR beta chain was sequenced in a study of T cells in Graves' hyperthyroidism and ophthalmopathy. The overall study: Peripheral blood was taken when the disease was first diagnosed, before any treatment began. Study-wide results and caveats: Ophthalmopathy and stable hyperthyroidism were separated by a 13 V-J model.

Regions amplified from RNA transcripts were the TCR beta CDR3 regions. The TCR CDR3 was amplified in a first-round RT-PCR using the HTBI primer set. Each CDR3 protein gets one entry after TCRdb re-called the multiplex PCR reads with MiXCR. The data contain 50,000 to 60,000 distinct CDR3 sequences, roughly 50% of them singletons. About this clonotype: The antigen is not known.

Patients affected by ophthalmopathy presented a Clinical Activity Score of at least 3, a NOSPECS grade of at least 4, and disease duration below 3 months. Exclusion of patients followed from uncontrolled infection, other autoimmune disease, pregnancy or lactation. CDR3 length: 16 amino acids. Germline V CDR1 and CDR2: LNHNV, YYDKDF (reference sequence). V was clipped by 0 bases and J by 1 base, with 10 bases between them. The sample comprised blood. This TCR derives from a woman aged 50 to 65 with Graves' ophthalmopathy. This sequence joins TRBV15 and TRBJ1-3, with D possibly matching TRBD1 (5 bases). CDR3 sequence (DNA): TGTGCCACCAGCAGAGACAGGGCTCCTTCTGGAAACACCATATATTTT. This translates into CATSRDRAPSGNTIYF.